One and the same sample provided the 19 T cell receptor beta chains below, sequenced in a study of control samples from healthy donors and cancer patients (dated by TCRdb to the early 2020s). Library preparation employed the immunoSEQ multiplex PCR assay. As stored in TCRdb, this immuneACCESS dataset retains in-frame rearrangements with V and J assigned. A fraction of the clones does not appear; measured against another copy, unresolved V genes explain less than half of the discrepancy, and the remainder lacks a known reason. The sample has 110,000 or so clones on record, roughly 79% of them singletons. The ten biggest clones cover about 7% of the sample. Input material: blood. The receptors originated from a man between 18 and 29 years old in good health.

This clone occurred once. This sequence joins TRBV6-6 and TRBJ2-5; 9 bases fit TRBD2. This CDR3 contains 16 residues. V gave up 4 bases and J gave up 5 bases; unmatched junction bases: 11. CDR1 and CDR2 (germline): MNHNY, SVGAGI (reference sequence). The chain's CDR3 is CASSSIATSGTETQYF. Here the CDR3 DNA reads TGTGCCAGCAGTTCTATTGCGACTAGCGGTACGGAGACCCAGTACTTC.

This chain connects TRBV5-1 to TRBJ1-1; 7 bases agree with TRBD1. The CDR3 length is 15 residues. CDR1 is SGHRS, CDR2 YFSETQ, per germline. Trimming took 3 bases from V and 1 from J; bases not matched to a gene: 6. CDR3 coding DNA: TGCGCCAGCAGCTCCTTCGGACAGGCGAACACTGAAGCTTTCTTT. Encoded protein: CASSSFGQANTEAFF.

This rearrangement joins TRBV3-1 (or the pseudogene TRBV3-2) to TRBJ2-5; TRBD2 matches at 12 bases. Germline V CDR1 and CDR2: LGHDT, YNNKEL (reference sequence). The J segment lost 3 bases and the V segment lost 4 bases, leaving 12 bases of the junction unmatched. CDR3 length equals 18 residues. The CDR3 sequence is CASSRPHSLAGGEETQYF. The DNA for the CDR3 is TGTGCCAGCAGCCGACCCCATTCACTAGCGGGGGGCGAAGAGACCCAGTACTTC.

The chain recombines TRBV5-1 with TRBJ2-7; D gene unclear. CDR1 and CDR2 from the germline V gene are SGHRS and YFSETQ. V was shortened by 0 bases and J by 3 bases, with 10 bases between the two germline ends. The CDR3 sequence is 14 residues long. The DNA for the CDR3 is TGCGCCAGCAGCTTGGGCGGCGGCCACTACGAGCAGTACGTC. Translating gives CASSLGGGHYEQYV.

The chain employs TRBV27 and TRBJ1-5, with D possibly TRBD1 on 5 matching bases. The V gene lost 6 bases and the J gene lost 4 bases, with 13 bases spanning the gap. CDR3 size: 14 residues. Germline CDR1 reads MNHEY; CDR2 reads SMNVEV (reference sequence). The CDR3 protein is CASRPGRFNQPQHF. The CDR3 DNA is TGTGCCAGCAGACCGGGACGGTTTAATCAGCCCCAGCATTTT.

This clone was detected a few times. The chain is built from TRBV18 and TRBJ1-1; D gene unclear. Germline CDR1 and CDR2: KGHSH and LQKENI. V lost 1 base and J 1 base, leaving 10 bases between the germline ends. This CDR3 is 15 amino acids long. CDR3 coding DNA: TGTGCCAGCTCACCACGGGGAACGAGGAACACTGAAGCTTTCTTT. Protein sequence: CASSPRGTRNTEAFF. The full variable domain, in which reference TRBV18 and TRBJ1-1 provide the parts outside the CDR3, is NAGVMQNPRHLVRRRGQEARLRCSPMKGHSHVYWYRQLPEEGLKFMVYLQKENIIDESGMPKERFSAEFPKEGPSILRIQQVVRGDSAAYFCASSPRGTRNTEAFFGQGTRLTVV.

The table lists this clone with a few counts. The gene calls are TRBV30 and TRBJ1-2; 7 positions match TRBD1. The CDR3 covers 12 residues. Germline trimming cut 3 bases from V and 7 bases from J; bases unmatched to any gene: 5. Germline V gives CDR1 GTSNPN, CDR2 SVGIG (reference sequence). The CDR3 DNA reads as TGTGCCTGGAGCCGGGACAGTGGTGGCTACACCTTC. This gives the protein CAWSRDSGGYTF.

The chain joins TRBV10-2 to TRBJ1-1; possibly TRBD1 for D (5 bases). The CDR3 sequence is 14 residues long. Germline CDR1 reads WSHSY; CDR2 reads SAAADI. V lost 4 bases, J lost 1 base, and 10 bases lay in between. CDR3 nucleotide sequence: TGCGCCAGCAGTGTGGCAGGGCAGAACACTGAAGCTTTCTTT. This gives the protein CASSVAGQNTEAFF.

This chain links TRBV6-4 with TRBJ1-1, with D unclear. The CDR3 contains 14 residues. Germline assignment: CDR1 MRHNA and CDR2 SNTAGT. The V end lost 2 bases, the J end lost 5 bases, and 12 bases lay between the germline ends. The CDR3 DNA reads TGTGCCAGCAGTGACGGCAGAGATAGAACTGAAGCTTTCTTT. This encodes CASSDGRDRTEAFF.

This rearrangement joins TRBV7-2 to TRBJ2-1; 12 bases line up with TRBD2. The ends lost 6 bases at V and 4 bases at J; junction bases unmatched: 4. Per germline, CDR1 SGHTA and CDR2 FQGNSA. The CDR3 extends over 15 amino acids. For the CDR3, the DNA is TGTGCCAGCAGGTTACTAGCGGGGGGATACAATGAGCAGTTCTTC. It yields the protein CASRLLAGGYNEQFF.

The chain is built from TRBV18 and TRBJ2-7; 10 nucleotides match TRBD2. The CDR3 covers 15 residues. V was pared by 5 bases and J by 2 bases, with 6 bases of the junction left unmatched. CDR1 and CDR2 from the germline V gene are KGHSH and LQKENI. CDR3 in amino acids: CASSESGGAPYEQYF. CDR3 sequence (DNA): TGTGCCAGCTCAGAAAGCGGGGGGGCCCCCTACGAGCAGTACTTC.

The rearrangement uses TRBV12-5 and TRBJ2-3, with 8 positions matching TRBD2. The CDR3 extends over 16 amino acids. With V trimmed by 4 bases and J by 0 bases, 6 bases remained unmatched. Germline V lookup: CDR1 LGHNT, CDR2 FRNRAP. DNA for the CDR3: TGTGCTAGTGGTTCCGGAATAGCGGGGAGCACAGATACGCAGTATTTT. Protein: CASGSGIAGSTDTQYF. Combining the CDR3 with reference TRBV12-5 and TRBJ2-3 gives the whole variable domain DARVTQTPRHKVTEMGQEVTMRCQPILGHNTVFWYRQTMMQGLELLAYFRNRAPLDDSGMPKDRFSAEMPDATLATLKIQPSEPRDSAVYFCASGSGIAGSTDTQYFGPGTRLTVL.

This chain connects TRBV18 to TRBJ2-7; 10 bases line up with TRBD2. J was trimmed by 0 bases and V by 4 bases; bases with no gene match: 6. Germline CDR1 and CDR2: KGHSH and LQKENI. CDR3 size: 16 residues. The CDR3 reads CASSLNSGGSSYEQYV. The CDR3 DNA sequence: TGTGCCAGCTCACTGAATAGCGGGGGGTCCTCCTACGAGCAGTACGTC.

In this sample, this clone turned up a few times. This sequence joins TRBV6-5 and TRBJ2-5; 9 nucleotides match TRBD1. Germline lookup yields CDR1 MNHEY and CDR2 SVGAGI. The length of the CDR3 is 15 residues. J was trimmed by 5 bases and V by 6 bases; bases with no gene match: 10. DNA of the CDR3: TGTGCCAGCAGCACCTACAGGGACAGGGAGGAGACCCAGTACTTC. Translated, it gives CASSTYRDREETQYF.

V gene TRBV20-1 combines with J gene TRBJ2-5, with D unclear. This CDR3 spans 11 amino acids. Germline loops: CDR1 DFQATT, CDR2 SNEGSKA (reference sequence). V lost 5 bases to trimming and J lost 4 bases, with 8 bases between them. In nucleotides, the CDR3 is TGCAGTGCTTTGATCGTAGAGACCCAGTACTTC. Protein product: CSALIVETQYF.

This clone showed up just a few times. The J gene is TRBJ2-7, the V gene TRBV28; 7 bases map to TRBD2. The germline V gene has CDR1 MDHEN and CDR2 SYDVKM. V was pared by 6 bases and J by 3 bases, with 11 bases of the junction left unmatched. This CDR3 has 15 amino acids. CDR3 sequence reads: CASSPSPGGSYEQYV. CDR3 bases: TGTGCCAGCAGCCCCTCCCCCGGGGGGAGCTACGAGCAGTACGTC.

V gene TRBV6-4 combines with J gene TRBJ2-3; 8 bases fit TRBD2. This CDR3 region has 16 residues. Looked up from germline, CDR1 is MRHNA and CDR2 is SNTAGT. V lost 4 bases, J lost 2 bases, and 8 bases stayed unmatched. The DNA for the CDR3 is TGTGCCAGCAGTGCTCGCGGCGGGGGGACCACAGATACGCAGTATTTT. Translation: CASSARGGGTTDTQYF.

J is TRBJ2-3 and V is TRBV27; D possibly corresponds to TRBD2 (6 bases). There are 15 residues in the CDR3. The V gene's germline CDR1 is MNHEY and CDR2 SMNVEV (reference sequence). Trimming left V 6 bases short and J 3 bases short, with 16 bases between. CDR3 nucleotides: TGTGCCAGCAGACCCTACGGCGGAGGGACAGATACGCAGTATTTT. Translated: CASRPYGGGTDTQYF.

This clone is deemed medium-sized. V gene TRBV7-9 combines with J gene TRBJ1-3, with D unresolved. This CDR3 spans 14 amino acids. The germline V gene has CDR1 SEHNR and CDR2 FQNEAQ (reference sequence). The ends were cut back, 10 bases at V and 0 bases at J, with 13 bases in the middle. CDR3 sequence reads: CAITDGDSGNTIYF. As DNA, the CDR3 is TGTGCCATCACGGACGGCGACTCTGGAAACACCATATATTTT.